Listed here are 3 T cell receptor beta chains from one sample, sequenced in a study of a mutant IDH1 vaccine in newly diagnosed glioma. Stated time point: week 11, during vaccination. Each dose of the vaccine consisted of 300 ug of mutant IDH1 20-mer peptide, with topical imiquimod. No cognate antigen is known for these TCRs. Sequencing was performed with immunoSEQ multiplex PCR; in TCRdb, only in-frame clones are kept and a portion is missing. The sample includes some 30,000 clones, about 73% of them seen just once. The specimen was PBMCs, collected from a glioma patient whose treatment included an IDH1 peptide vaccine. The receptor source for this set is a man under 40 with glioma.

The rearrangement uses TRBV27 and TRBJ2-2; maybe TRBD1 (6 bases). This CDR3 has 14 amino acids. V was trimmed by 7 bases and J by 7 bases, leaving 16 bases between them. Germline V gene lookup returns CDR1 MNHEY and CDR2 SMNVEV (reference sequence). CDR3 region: CASKVAGALGELFF. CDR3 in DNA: TGTGCCAGCAAAGTGGCAGGGGCTCTCGGGGAGCTGTTTTTT.

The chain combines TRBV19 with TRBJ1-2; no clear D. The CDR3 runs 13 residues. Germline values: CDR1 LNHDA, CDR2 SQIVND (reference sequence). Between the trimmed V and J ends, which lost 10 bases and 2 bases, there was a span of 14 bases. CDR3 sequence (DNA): TGTGCCACATCTACCCGTGAAAACTATGGCTACACCTTC. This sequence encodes CATSTRENYGYTF.

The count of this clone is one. CDR3 nucleotides: TGCGCCAGCGGTGCCGGCGGAGAAGCTTTCTTT. It translates to CASGAGGEAFF. The rearrangement uses TRBV10-2 and TRBJ1-1, with D unresolved. The V and J ends lost 8 bases and 8 bases respectively, with 12 bases between them. CDR1 and CDR2 (germline): WSHSY, SAAADI. CDR3 length: 11 residues.